This entry is about one TCR beta chain. The junction departs from the called germline gene at one end, perhaps through a read error. Per the study methods: Estimation of nucleated cell counts was performed using reference gene primer amplification. TCRdb's copy holds only in-frame clones and misses some; the assay was immunoSEQ multiplex PCR. V, J and clone size are taken as reported in that table, and D and trimming were inferred from the DNA itself. The sample carries approximately 200,000 clones, approximately 81% recorded once. The data were obtained in a study of blood T cell repertoires in COVID-19. Across the study: Donors in the United States, Italy and Spain gave samples during acute or convalescent COVID-19. Sources were T cells, B-cell-depleted T cells, or PBMCs; the material itself was cDNA or gDNA.

The V gene's germline CDR1 is SGHVS and CDR2 FQNEAQ. The CDR3 consists of 12 residues. The receptor was isolated from a man aged 40-49 years with acute or convalescent COVID-19. The specimen sequenced was peripheral blood. The chain uses TRBV7-8 and TRBJ2-5; TRBD1 matches 8 bases. CDR3 DNA sequence: TGTGCCAGCAGCCTTCGACAGGGGCCGGCAGACTTC. Translated, it gives CASSLRQGPADF.